The subject of this entry is one T cell receptor beta chain. Its matching antigen is unknown. Generated by immunoSEQ multiplex PCR, the TCRdb table keeps only in-frame clones and is missing some. The sample lists about 2 million clones, about 95% seen once, with 0.9% to 1.3% in the top ten. CD45RO-negative, CCR7-selected cells formed the naive CD8 fraction, which excluded terminally differentiated effector memory CD45RA+ cells. Every one of the donors was a Caucasian adult that lived in Nashville, Tennessee. This record comes from a study of shared clonotypes between healthy human individuals. Study-level background: Participating donors consisted of a couple of women and a few men aged 18 to 49. Plates per donor: three CD4 naive, three CD4 memory, two CD8 naive, one CD8 memory. The study, taken as a whole, reports: It was expected that sequencing depth would affect clonotype sharing among donors.

V was cut by 3 bases and J by 1 base, with 5 bases left in between. CDR1 MNHEY and CDR2 SMNVEV come from the germline V gene (reference sequence). This CDR3 spans 13 amino acids. The V gene is TRBV27, the J gene TRBJ2-3; D is undetermined. The sample taken for sequencing was naive CD8+ T cells sorted from blood. This clonotype originated in a man younger than 35 in good health. The CDR3 sequence: CASSFFRTDTQYF. The CDR3 bases are TGTGCCAGCAGTTTCTTCCGCACAGATACGCAGTATTTT.